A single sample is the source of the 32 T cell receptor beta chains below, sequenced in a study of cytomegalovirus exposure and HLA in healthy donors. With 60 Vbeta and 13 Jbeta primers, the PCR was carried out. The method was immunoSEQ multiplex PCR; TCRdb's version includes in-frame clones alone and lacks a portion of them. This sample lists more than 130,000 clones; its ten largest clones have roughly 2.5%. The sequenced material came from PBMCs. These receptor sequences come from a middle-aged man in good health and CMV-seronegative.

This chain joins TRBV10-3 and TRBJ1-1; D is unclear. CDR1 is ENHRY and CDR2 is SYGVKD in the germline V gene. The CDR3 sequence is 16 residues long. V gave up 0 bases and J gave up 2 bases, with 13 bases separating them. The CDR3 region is CAISESSTSLNTEAFF. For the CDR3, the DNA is TGTGCCATCAGTGAGTCGAGCACTTCCCTCAACACTGAAGCTTTCTTT.

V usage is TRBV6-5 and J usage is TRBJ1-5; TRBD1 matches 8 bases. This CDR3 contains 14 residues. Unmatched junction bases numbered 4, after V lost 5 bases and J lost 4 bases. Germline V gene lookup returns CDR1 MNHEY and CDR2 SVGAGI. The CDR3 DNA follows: TGTGCCAGCAGTAACAGACAGGGGAATCAGCCCCAGCATTTT. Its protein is CASSNRQGNQPQHF.

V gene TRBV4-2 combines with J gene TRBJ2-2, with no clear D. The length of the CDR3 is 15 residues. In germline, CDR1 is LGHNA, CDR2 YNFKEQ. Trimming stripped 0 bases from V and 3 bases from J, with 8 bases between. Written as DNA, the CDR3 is TGTGCCAGCAGCCAAGATCGCGCCGACACCGGGGAGCTGTTTTTT. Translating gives CASSQDRADTGELFF.

The CDR3 is CASSSNDGTEAFF. The CDR3 DNA is TGTGCCAGCAGTTCGAACGACGGGACTGAAGCTTTCTTT. The chain combines TRBV7-6 with TRBJ1-1; unclear D gene. The CDR3 spans 13 residues. V was cut by 6 bases and J by 5 bases, with 13 bases left in between. Germline V gene lookup returns CDR1 SGHVS and CDR2 FNYEAQ.

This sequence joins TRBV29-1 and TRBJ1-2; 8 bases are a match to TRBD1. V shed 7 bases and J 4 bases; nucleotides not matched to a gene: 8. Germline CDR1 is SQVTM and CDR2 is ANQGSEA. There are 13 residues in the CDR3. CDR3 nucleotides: TGCAGCGGCGCCCCTACAGGGGGCTATGGCTACACCTTC. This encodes CSGAPTGGYGYTF.

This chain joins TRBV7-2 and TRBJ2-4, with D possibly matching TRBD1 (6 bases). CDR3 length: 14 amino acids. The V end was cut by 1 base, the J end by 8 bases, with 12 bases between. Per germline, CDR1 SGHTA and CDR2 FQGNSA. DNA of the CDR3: TGTGCCAGCAGCTTAGTGCAAAAGGGGGACATTCAGTACTTC. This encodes CASSLVQKGDIQYF.

CDR3 loop: CASSLKGDIYGYTF. The CDR3 nucleotides read TGTGCCAGCAGCTTGAAAGGGGATATTTATGGCTACACCTTC. V and J are TRBV5-4 and TRBJ1-2; the D gene is possibly TRBD1 (5 bases). Trimming removed 1 base from V and 5 bases from J, with 12 bases in between. The CDR3 is 14 amino acids. Germline CDR1 reads SGHNT; CDR2 reads YYREEE (reference sequence).

In nucleotides, the CDR3 is TGTGCCAGCAGCCCCTACACTAGCGGGGGTAAAGAGACCCAGTACTTC. Residues: CASSPYTSGGKETQYF. V is TRBV4-2 and J is TRBJ2-5, with 11 nucleotides matching TRBD2. V lost 4 bases to trimming and J lost 3 bases; unmatched junction nucleotides: 7. Germline-derived CDR1 and CDR2 are LGHNA and YNFKEQ. The CDR3 is 16 amino acids.

The CDR3 DNA sequence: TGCGCCAGCAGCTTGGGAGGGACTAGTTCGTACGAGCAGTACTTC. Amino acids: CASSLGGTSSYEQYF. This chain joins TRBV5-1 and TRBJ2-7; TRBD2 matches 8 bases. The germline V gene encodes CDR1 SGHRS and CDR2 YFSETQ. The V segment lost 0 bases and the J segment 4 bases; nucleotides outside the gene matches: 6. This CDR3 comprises 15 residues.

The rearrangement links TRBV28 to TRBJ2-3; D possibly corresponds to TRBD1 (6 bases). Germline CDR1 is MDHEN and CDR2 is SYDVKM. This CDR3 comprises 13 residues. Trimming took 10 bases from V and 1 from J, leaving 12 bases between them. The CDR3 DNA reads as TGTGCCACCAGAGAGGGGGGCACAGATACGCAGTATTTT. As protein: CATREGGTDTQYF.

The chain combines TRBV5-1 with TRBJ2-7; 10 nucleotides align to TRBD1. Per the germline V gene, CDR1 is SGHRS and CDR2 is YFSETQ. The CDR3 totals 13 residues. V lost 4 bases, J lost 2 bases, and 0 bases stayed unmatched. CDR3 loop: CASSGQGAYEQYF. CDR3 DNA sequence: TGCGCCAGCAGCGGACAGGGGGCCTACGAGCAGTACTTC.

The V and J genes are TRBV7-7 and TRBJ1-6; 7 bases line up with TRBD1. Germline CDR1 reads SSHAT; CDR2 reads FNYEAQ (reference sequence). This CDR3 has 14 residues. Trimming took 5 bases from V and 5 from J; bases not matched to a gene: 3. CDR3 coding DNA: TGTGCCAGCAGCGTAGGACAGGATAATTCACCCCTCCACTTT. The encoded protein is CASSVGQDNSPLHF.

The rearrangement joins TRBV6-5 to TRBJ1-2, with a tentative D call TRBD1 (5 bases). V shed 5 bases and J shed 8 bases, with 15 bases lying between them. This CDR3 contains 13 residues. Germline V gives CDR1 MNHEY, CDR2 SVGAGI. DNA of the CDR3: TGTGCCAGCAGTGCCCCCGGGGGGATGGGCTACACCTTC. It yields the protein CASSAPGGMGYTF.

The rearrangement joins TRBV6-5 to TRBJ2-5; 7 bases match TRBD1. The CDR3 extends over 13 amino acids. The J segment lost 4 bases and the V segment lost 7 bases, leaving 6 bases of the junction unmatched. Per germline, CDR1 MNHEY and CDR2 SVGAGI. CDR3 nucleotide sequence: TGTGCCAGCAAAAGGGGGCTGGTAGAGACCCAGTACTTC. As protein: CASKRGLVETQYF.

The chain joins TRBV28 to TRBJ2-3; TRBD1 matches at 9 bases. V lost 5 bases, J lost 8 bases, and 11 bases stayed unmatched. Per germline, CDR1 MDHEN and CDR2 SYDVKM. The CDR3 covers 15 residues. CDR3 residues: CASSLTGGERGTQYF. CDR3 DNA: TGTGCCAGCAGTCTAACAGGGGGCGAAAGGGGTACGCAGTATTTT.

CDR3: CASSISWGGTGAYEQYF. DNA of the CDR3: TGTGCCAGCAGCATTTCTTGGGGGGGGACAGGGGCCTACGAGCAGTACTTC. The V and J genes are TRBV7-2 and TRBJ2-7; 10 bases fit TRBD1. V trimming: 5 bases; J trimming: 2 bases; junction bases outside the gene matches: 12. This CDR3 comprises 17 residues. Germline lookup yields CDR1 SGHTA and CDR2 FQGNSA.

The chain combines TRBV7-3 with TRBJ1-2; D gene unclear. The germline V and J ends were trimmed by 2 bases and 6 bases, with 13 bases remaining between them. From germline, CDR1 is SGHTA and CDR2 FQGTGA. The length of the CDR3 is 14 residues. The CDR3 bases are TGTGCCAGCAGCTTAGGAGGGTTGAGTCATGGCTACACCTTC. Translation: CASSLGGLSHGYTF.

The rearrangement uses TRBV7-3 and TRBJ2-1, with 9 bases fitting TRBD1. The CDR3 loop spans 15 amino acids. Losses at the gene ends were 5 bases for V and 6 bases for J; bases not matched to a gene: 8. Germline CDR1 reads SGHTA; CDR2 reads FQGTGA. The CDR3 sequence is CASSRPGTGTNEQFF. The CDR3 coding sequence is TGTGCCAGCAGCCGTCCCGGGACAGGGACCAATGAGCAGTTCTTC.

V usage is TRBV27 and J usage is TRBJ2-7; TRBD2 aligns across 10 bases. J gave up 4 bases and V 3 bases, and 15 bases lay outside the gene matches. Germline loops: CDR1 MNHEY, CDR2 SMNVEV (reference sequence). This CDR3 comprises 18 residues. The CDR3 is CASSLVLAGSLGSYEQYF. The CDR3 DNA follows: TGTGCCAGCAGTTTGGTACTAGCGGGGAGTCTCGGGTCATACGAGCAGTACTTC.

CDR3 residues: CASSLTGSGNTIYF. Here the CDR3 DNA reads TGTGCCAGCAGCCTGACAGGGTCTGGAAACACCATATATTTT. V is TRBV6-5 and J is TRBJ1-3; TRBD1 matches at 7 bases. The CDR3 contains 14 residues. The ends lost 6 bases at V and 1 base at J; junction bases unmatched: 3. Germline V gene sequence: CDR1 MNHEY, CDR2 SVGAGI.

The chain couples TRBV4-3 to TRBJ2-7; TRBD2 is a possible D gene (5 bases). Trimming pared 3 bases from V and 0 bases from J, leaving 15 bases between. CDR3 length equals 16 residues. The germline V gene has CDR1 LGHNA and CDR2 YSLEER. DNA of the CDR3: TGCGCCAGCAGCCAGGAATTCGGAGGTGGCTCCTACGAGCAGTACTTC. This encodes CASSQEFGGGSYEQYF.

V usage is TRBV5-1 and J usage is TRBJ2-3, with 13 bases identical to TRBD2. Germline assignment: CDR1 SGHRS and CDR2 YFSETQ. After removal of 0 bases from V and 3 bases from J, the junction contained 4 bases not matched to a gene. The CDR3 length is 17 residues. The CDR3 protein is CASSLATTSGGTDTQYF. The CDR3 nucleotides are TGCGCCAGCAGCTTGGCCACGACTAGCGGGGGGACAGATACGCAGTATTTT.

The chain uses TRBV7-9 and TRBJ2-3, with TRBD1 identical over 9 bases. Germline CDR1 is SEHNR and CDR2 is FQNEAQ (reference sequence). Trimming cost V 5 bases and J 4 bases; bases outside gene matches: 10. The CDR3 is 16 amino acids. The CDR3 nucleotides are TGTGCCAGCAGCGCGGACAGGGGCGGGGGCCCAGATACGCAGTATTTT. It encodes CASSADRGGGPDTQYF.

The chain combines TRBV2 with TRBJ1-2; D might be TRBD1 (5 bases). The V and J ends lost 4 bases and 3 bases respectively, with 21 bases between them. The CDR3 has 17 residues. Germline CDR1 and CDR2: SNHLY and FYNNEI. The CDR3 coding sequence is TGTGCCAGCAGTGCGGCGATAGGAGGGGAAGGCTACTATGGCTACACCTTC. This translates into CASSAAIGGEGYYGYTF.

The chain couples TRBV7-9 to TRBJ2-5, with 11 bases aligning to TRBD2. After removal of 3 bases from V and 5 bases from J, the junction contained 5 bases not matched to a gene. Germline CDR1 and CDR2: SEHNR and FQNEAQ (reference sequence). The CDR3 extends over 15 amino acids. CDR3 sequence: CASSFPSGGTETQYF. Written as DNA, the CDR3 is TGTGCCAGCAGCTTCCCTAGCGGGGGGACGGAGACCCAGTACTTC. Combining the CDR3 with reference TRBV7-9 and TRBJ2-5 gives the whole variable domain DTGVSQNPRHKITKRGQNVTFRCDPISEHNRLYWYRQTLGQGPEFLTYFQNEAQLEKSRLLSDRFSAERPKGSFSTLEIQRTEQGDSAMYLCASSFPSGGTETQYFGPGTRLLVL.

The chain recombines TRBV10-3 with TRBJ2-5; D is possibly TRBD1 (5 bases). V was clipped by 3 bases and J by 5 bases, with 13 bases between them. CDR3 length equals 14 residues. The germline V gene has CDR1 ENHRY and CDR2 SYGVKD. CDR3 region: CAISDGQGVETQYF. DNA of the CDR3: TGTGCCATCAGTGATGGGCAGGGTGTCGAGACCCAGTACTTC.

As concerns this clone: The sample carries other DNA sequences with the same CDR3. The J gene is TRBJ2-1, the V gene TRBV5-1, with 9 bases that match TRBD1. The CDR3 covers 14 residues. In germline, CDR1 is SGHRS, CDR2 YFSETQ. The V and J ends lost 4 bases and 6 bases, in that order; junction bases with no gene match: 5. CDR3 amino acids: CASSPQGAFNEQFF. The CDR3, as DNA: TGCGCCAGCAGCCCACAGGGGGCGTTCAATGAGCAGTTCTTC.

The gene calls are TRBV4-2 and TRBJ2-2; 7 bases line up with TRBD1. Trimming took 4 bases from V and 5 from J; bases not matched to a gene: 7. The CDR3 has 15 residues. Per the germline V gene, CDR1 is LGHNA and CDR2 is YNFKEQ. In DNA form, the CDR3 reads TGTGCCAGCAGCCCCGACAGGGTTTTGACCGGGGAGCTGTTTTTT. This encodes CASSPDRVLTGELFF.

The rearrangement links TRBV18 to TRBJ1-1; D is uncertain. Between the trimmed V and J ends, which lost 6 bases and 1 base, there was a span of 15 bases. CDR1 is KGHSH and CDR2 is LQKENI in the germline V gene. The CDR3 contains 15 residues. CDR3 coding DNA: TGTGCCAGCTCGGGCCTCCCGGGATCGAACACTGAAGCTTTCTTT. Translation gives CASSGLPGSNTEAFF.

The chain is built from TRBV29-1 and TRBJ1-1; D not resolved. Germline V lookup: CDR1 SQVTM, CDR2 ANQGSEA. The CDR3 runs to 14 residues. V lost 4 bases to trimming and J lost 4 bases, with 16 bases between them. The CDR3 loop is CSVVKEVVCTEAFF. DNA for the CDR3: TGCAGCGTTGTCAAGGAGGTCGTTTGCACTGAAGCTTTCTTT.

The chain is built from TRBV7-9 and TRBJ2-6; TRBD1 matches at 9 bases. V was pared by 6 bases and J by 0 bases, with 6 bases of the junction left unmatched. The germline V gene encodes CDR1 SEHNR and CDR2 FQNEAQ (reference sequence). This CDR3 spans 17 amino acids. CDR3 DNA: TGTGCCAGCAGATCCGGGACAGGGACCTCTGGGGCCAACGTCCTGACTTTC. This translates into CASRSGTGTSGANVLTF. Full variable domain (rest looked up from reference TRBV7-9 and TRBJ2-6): DTGVSQNPRHKITKRGQNVTFRCDPISEHNRLYWYRQTLGQGPEFLTYFQNEAQLEKSRLLSDRFSAERPKGSFSTLEIQRTEQGDSAMYLCASRSGTGTSGANVLTFGAGSRLTVL.

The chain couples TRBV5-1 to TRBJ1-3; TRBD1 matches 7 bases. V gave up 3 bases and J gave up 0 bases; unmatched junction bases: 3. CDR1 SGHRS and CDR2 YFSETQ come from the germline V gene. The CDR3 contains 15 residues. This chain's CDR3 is CASSWGQNSGNTIYF. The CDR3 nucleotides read TGCGCCAGCAGCTGGGGACAGAACTCTGGAAACACCATATATTTT.